This TCR beta chain emerged from a study of cytomegalovirus exposure and HLA in healthy donors. Study observations and caveats: Cytomegalovirus-associated status was assigned to some 160 TCR beta chains.

As for this clone: Antigen specificity is unknown.

CDR1 and CDR2 from the germline V gene are SNHLY and FYNNEI. The CDR3 runs to 12 residues. PCR used 60 Vbeta primers and 13 Jbeta primers. Clones were read by immunoSEQ multiplex PCR, and TCRdb kept only the in-frame ones, dropping some. The data show 110,000 to 150,000 clones, 70% to 80% seen once. This receptor was identified in a female donor in good health and CMV-seronegative. Sequenced: PBMCs. The chain combines TRBV2 with TRBJ2-1, with 9 bases aligning to TRBD2. The CDR3 reads CLIAGAKNEQFF. CDR3 DNA sequence: TGTCTGATAGCGGGAGCGAAAAATGAGCAGTTCTTC.